These T cell receptor beta chains were read from a single sample in a study of T cell responses to AZD1222 COVID-19 vaccine. TCRdb's copy holds only in-frame clones and misses some; the assay was immunoSEQ multiplex PCR. The table has 25,000 to 30,000 clones, around 78% seen once. This specimen consisted of peripheral blood, obtained on day 0 of AZD1222 vaccination. Receptor source: an adult in good health. Both conserved end residues are part of each CDR3. D genes are given only for firm matches. Expanded clones get a size class; other rows say once, few or many, or leave the size out.

J: TRBJ2-3
V: TRBV24-1
size: .
D: TRBD2
CDR3: CATSDRSSSGGATQYF
DNA: TGTGCCACCAGTGATCGGTCGTCTAGCGGGGGGGCCACGCAGTATTTT

J: TRBJ2-3
V: TRBV5-4
size: .
D: .
CDR3: CASSLEGRGRTDTQYF
DNA: TGTGCCAGCAGCTTGGAGGGGAGGGGGCGCACAGATACGCAGTATTTT

J: TRBJ2-6
V: TRBV19
size: .
D: .
CDR3: CASSPKDSGANVLTF
DNA: TGTGCCAGTAGTCCAAAGGACTCCGGGGCCAACGTCCTGACTTTC

J: TRBJ2-2
V: TRBV19
size: .
D: .
CDR3: CASSIQGTSTGELFF
DNA: TGTGCCAGTAGTATTCAGGGGACCTCCACCGGGGAGCTGTTTTTT

J: TRBJ1-4
V: TRBV4-3
size: .
D: .
CDR3: CASSPAGGYSGEKLFF
DNA: TGCGCCAGCAGCCCCGCCGGAGGGTACTCTGGTGAAAAACTGTTTTTT

J: TRBJ2-1
V: TRBV19
size: .
D: .
CDR3: CASSIQSSYNEQFF
DNA: TGTGCCAGTAGTATCCAGAGCTCCTACAATGAGCAGTTCTTC

J: TRBJ1-5
V: TRBV30
size: .
D: .
CDR3: CAWGGDSNQPQHF
DNA: TGTGCCTGGGGGGGTGACAGCAATCAGCCCCAGCATTTT

J: TRBJ1-6
V: TRBV29-1
size: .
D: .
CDR3: CSVPRVTGVAPLHF
DNA: TGCAGCGTTCCAAGGGTTACAGGAGTGGCACCCCTCCACTTT

J: TRBJ2-1
V: TRBV27
size: .
D: .
CDR3: CASSYNRGGDLNSPFF
DNA: TGTGCCAGCAGTTACAATAGGGGGGGGGATTTAAACAGTCCGTTCTTC

J: TRBJ2-1
V: TRBV6-1
size: .
D: TRBD1
CDR3: CASSDGRTGTFYNEQFF
DNA: TGTGCCAGCAGTGACGGAAGGACAGGGACTTTCTACAATGAGCAGTTCTTC

J: TRBJ1-2
V: TRBV6-2/TRBV6-3
size: .
D: TRBD1
CDR3: CASSHRAETGNYGYTF
DNA: TGTGCCAGCAGTCACAGAGCGGAGACAGGGAACTATGGCTACACCTTC

J: TRBJ2-5
V: TRBV10-1
size: .
D: .
CDR3: CASSDTRQGRETQYF
DNA: TGCGCCAGCAGTGATACTCGTCAGGGGCGGGAGACCCAGTACTTC

J: TRBJ1-3
V: TRBV4-1
size: .
D: .
CDR3: CASSRSDASSGNTIYF
DNA: TGCGCCAGCAGCCGATCGGATGCGAGCTCTGGAAACACCATATATTTT

J: TRBJ1-2
V: TRBV11-2
size: .
D: TRBD1
CDR3: CASSLVDRGYGYTF
DNA: TGTGCCAGCAGCTTAGTGGACAGGGGCTATGGCTACACCTTC

J: TRBJ2-3
V: TRBV5-1
size: medium-sized
D: .
CDR3: CASSLRSRGTDTQYF
DNA: TGCGCCAGCAGCTTAAGGTCGCGGGGCACAGATACGCAGTATTTT

J: TRBJ2-3
V: TRBV3-1/TRBV3-2
size: .
D: TRBD2
CDR3: CASSPLGGGPGGDTQYF
DNA: TGTGCCAGCAGCCCCCTGGGGGGAGGGCCAGGAGGAGATACGCAGTATTTT

J: TRBJ2-1
V: TRBV11-2
size: few
D: TRBD1
CDR3: CASSTQTGGAYNEQFF
DNA: TGTGCCAGCAGCACCCAGACAGGGGGCGCCTACAATGAGCAGTTCTTC

J: TRBJ2-1
V: TRBV6-5
size: .
D: .
CDR3: CASSLGRNEQFF
DNA: TGTGCCAGCAGTTTAGGGCGCAATGAGCAGTTCTTC

J: TRBJ2-7
V: TRBV2
size: .
D: TRBD1
CDR3: CATATTGVKREQYF
DNA: TGTGCCACCGCAACGACAGGGGTGAAGCGCGAGCAGTACTTC

J: TRBJ2-1
V: TRBV6-5
size: .
D: TRBD2
CDR3: CASSSRDYGYNEQFF
DNA: TGTGCCAGCAGTAGCCGGGACTACGGCTACAATGAGCAGTTCTTC

J: TRBJ1-1
V: TRBV7-9
size: few
D: .
CDR3: CASSYKEGVGILF
DNA: TGTGCCAGCAGCTATAAGGAGGGTGTTGGGATTCTCTTT

J: TRBJ2-6
V: TRBV5-1
size: .
D: .
CDR3: CASSSNSGANVLTF
DNA: TGCGCCAGCAGCTCGAACTCTGGGGCCAACGTCCTGACTTTC

J: TRBJ2-6
V: TRBV9
size: .
D: .
CDR3: CASSVLPRPSGANVLTF
DNA: TGTGCCAGCAGCGTACTACCCCGGCCCTCTGGGGCCAACGTCCTGACTTTC

J: TRBJ1-2
V: TRBV19
size: .
D: .
CDR3: CASSKHGVGYTF
DNA: TGTGCCAGTAGTAAACATGGAGTTGGCTACACCTTC

J: TRBJ2-1
V: TRBV11-3
size: .
D: TRBD2
CDR3: CASSLDGTSYNEQFF
DNA: TGTGCCAGCAGCTTAGATGGGACTAGTTATAATGAGCAGTTCTTC

J: TRBJ1-1
V: TRBV2
size: .
D: .
CDR3: CASSAEIMNTEAFF
DNA: TGTGCCAGCAGTGCCGAGATAATGAACACTGAAGCTTTCTTT

J: TRBJ1-6
V: TRBV3-1/TRBV3-2
size: .
D: .
CDR3: CASTFSGFALRSPLHF
DNA: TGTGCCAGCACTTTCTCAGGTTTCGCTTTACGGTCACCCCTCCACTTT

J: TRBJ2-6
V: TRBV7-3
size: once
D: .
CDR3: CASSLAGANVLTF
DNA: TGTGCCAGCAGCTTGGCTGGGGCCAACGTCCTGACTTTC

J: TRBJ2-5
V: TRBV7-9
size: .
D: .
CDR3: CASSLVGGETQYF
DNA: TGTGCCAGCAGCTTAGTGGGCGGGGAGACCCAGTACTTC

J: TRBJ2-2
V: TRBV7-2
size: .
D: TRBD1
CDR3: CASSPQGANTGELFF
DNA: TGTGCCAGCAGCCCGCAGGGGGCGAACACCGGGGAGCTGTTTTTT